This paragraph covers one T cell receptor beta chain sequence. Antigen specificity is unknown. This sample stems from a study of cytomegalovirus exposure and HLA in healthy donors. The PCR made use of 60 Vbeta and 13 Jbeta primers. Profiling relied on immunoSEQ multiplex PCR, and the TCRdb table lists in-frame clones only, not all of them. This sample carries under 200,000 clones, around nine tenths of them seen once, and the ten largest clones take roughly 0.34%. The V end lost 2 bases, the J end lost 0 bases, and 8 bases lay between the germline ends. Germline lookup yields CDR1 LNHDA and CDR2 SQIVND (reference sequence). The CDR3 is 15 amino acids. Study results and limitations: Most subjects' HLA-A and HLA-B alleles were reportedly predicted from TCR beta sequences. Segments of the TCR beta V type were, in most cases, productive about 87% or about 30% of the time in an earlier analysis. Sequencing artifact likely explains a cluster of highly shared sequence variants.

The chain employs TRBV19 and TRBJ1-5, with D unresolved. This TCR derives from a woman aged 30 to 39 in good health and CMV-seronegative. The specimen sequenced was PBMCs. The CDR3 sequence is CASSISEYSNQPQHF. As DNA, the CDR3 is TGTGCCAGTAGTATATCGGAGTATAGCAATCAGCCCCAGCATTTT. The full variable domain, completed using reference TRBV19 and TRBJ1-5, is DGGITQSPKYLFRKEGQNVTLSCEQNLNHDAMYWYRQDPGQGLRLIYYSQIVNDFQKGDIAEGYSVSREKKESFPLTVTSAQKNPTAFYLCASSISEYSNQPQHFGDGTRLSIL.